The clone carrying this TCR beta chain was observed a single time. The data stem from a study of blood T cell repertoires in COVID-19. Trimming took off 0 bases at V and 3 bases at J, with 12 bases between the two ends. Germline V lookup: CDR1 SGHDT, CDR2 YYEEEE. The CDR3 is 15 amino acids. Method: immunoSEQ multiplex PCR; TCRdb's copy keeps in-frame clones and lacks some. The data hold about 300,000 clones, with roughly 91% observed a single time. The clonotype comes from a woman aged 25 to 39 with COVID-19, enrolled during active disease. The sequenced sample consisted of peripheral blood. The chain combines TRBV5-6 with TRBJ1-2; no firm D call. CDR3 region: CASSLEEGGYYGYTF. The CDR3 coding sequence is TGTGCCAGCAGCTTGGAAGAGGGAGGATACTATGGCTACACCTTC.